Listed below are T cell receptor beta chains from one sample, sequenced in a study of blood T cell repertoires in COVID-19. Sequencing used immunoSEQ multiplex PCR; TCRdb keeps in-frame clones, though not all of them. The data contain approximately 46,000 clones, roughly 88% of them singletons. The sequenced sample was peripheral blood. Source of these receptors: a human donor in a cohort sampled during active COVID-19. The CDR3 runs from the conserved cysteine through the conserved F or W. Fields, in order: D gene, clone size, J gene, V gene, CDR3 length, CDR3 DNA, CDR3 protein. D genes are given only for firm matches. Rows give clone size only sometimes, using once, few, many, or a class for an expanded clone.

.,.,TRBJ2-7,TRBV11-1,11,TGTGCCAGCAGCTCCTTCTACGAGCAGTACTTC,CASSSFYEQYF
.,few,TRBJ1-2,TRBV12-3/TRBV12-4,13,TGTGCCAGCAGTTTAAGCGGGACACCCATCTACACCTTC,CASSLSGTPIYTF
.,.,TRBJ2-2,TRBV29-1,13,TGCAGCGTTGTGAGAGGGGGGGCCGGGGAGCTGTTTTTT,CSVVRGGAGELFF
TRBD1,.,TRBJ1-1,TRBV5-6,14,TGTGCCAGCAGCCCTGACAGGGGGAGGGCTGAAGCTTTCTTT,CASSPDRGRAEAFF
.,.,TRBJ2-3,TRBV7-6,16,TGTGCCAGCAGCTTAGCCCCCGGGGGAGGCACAGATACGCAGTATTTT,CASSLAPGGGTDTQYF
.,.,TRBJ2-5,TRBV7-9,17,TGTGCCAGCAGCTTAGGCCCTCGGCGGGGGCCAGGGGCGGCCCAGTACTTC,CASSLGPRRGPGAAQYF
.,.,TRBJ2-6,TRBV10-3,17,TGTGCCATCAGTGAGTCGATGCGGGGTTCTGGGGCCAACGTCCTGACTTTC,CAISESMRGSGANVLTF
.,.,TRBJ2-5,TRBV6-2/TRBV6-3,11,TGTGCCAGCAGTTTCAAAGAGACCCAGTACTTC,CASSFKETQYF
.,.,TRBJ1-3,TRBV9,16,TGTGCCAGCAGCGTAGTGGGGACACTCTCTGGAAACACCATATATTTT,CASSVVGTLSGNTIYF
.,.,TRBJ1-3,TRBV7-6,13,TGTGCCAGCAGCCCCCATCCCCGGGGCACCATATATTTT,CASSPHPRGTIYF
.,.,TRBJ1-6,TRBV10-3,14,TGTGCCATCAGTGGGCGGGGGGATAATTCACCCCTCCACTTT,CAISGRGDNSPLHF
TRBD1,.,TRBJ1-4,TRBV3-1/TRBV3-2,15,TGTGCCAGCAGCCTCCAGCAGGGGGGATCGGAAAAACTGTTTTTT,CASSLQQGGSEKLFF
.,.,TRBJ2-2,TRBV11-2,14,TGTGCCACTAGACTGCCGGGCGGGACCGGGGAGCTGTTTTTT,CATRLPGGTGELFF
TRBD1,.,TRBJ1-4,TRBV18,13,TGTGCCAGCTCAAGACAGGGACTCGAAAAACTGTTTTTT,CASSRQGLEKLFF
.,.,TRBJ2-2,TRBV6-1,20,TGTGCCAGCAGTGAAGTGAGGGTCTATTCAGGGCGGGGGCACACCGGGGAGCTGTTTTTT,CASSEVRVYSGRGHTGELFF
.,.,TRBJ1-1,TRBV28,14,TGTGCCAGCAGACCCTCTAGGGGTTACACTGAAGCTTTCTTT,CASRPSRGYTEAFF
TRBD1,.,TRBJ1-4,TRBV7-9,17,TGTGCCAGCAGTCGTCCCCGCCGGACAGGGGGCTATGAAAAACTGTTTTTT,CASSRPRRTGGYEKLFF
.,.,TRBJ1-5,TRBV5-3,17,TGTGCCAGAAGCTTGCGGCAGGGGAATAAACCCAATCAGCCCCAGCATTTT,CARSLRQGNKPNQPQHF
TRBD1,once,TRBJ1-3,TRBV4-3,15,TGCGCCAGCAGTCATACAGGGGCGGGTGGAAACACCATATATTTT,CASSHTGAGGNTIYF
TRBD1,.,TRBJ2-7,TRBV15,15,TGTGCCACCAGCAGAGGGGGGACAGGGGGCGGCGAGCAGTACTTC,CATSRGGTGGGEQYF
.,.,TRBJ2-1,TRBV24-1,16,TGTGCCACCAGTGGCCCCCCGGGACTTCGTGACAATGAGCAGTTCTTC,CATSGPPGLRDNEQFF
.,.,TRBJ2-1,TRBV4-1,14,TGCGCCAGCAGCCAACAGACAGGCTACGGGGAGCAGTTCTTC,CASSQQTGYGEQFF
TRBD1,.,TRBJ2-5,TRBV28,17,TGTGCCAGCAGTAGGCAGGGGGTGGTCGTTGCCCTCGAGACCCAGTACTTC,CASSRQGVVVALETQYF
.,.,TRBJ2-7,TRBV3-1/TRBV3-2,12,TGTGCCAGCAGCCGAGCCTCCTACGAGCAGTACTTC,CASSRASYEQYF
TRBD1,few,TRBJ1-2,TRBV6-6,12,TGTGCCAGCACCGGGACAGGGGTAGGCTACACCTTC,CASTGTGVGYTF
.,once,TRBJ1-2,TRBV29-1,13,TGCAGCGTTCAGTATCCGGGGAACTATGGCTACACCTTC,CSVQYPGNYGYTF
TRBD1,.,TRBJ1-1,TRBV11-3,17,TGTGCCAGCAGCACGGGGACAGGGGAAAGGGGGAACACTGAAGCTTTCTTT,CASSTGTGERGNTEAFF
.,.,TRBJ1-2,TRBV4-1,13,TGCGCCAGCAGCCCCCCGGGAGTCTATGGCTACACCTTC,CASSPPGVYGYTF
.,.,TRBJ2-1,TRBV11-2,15,TGTGCCAGCAGCTTAGCTGACAGTAAATACAATGAGCAGTTCTTC,CASSLADSKYNEQFF
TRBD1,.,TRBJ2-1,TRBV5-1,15,TGCGCCAGCAGCTTGGAGGGACAGGGCTACAATGAGCAGTTCTTC,CASSLEGQGYNEQFF